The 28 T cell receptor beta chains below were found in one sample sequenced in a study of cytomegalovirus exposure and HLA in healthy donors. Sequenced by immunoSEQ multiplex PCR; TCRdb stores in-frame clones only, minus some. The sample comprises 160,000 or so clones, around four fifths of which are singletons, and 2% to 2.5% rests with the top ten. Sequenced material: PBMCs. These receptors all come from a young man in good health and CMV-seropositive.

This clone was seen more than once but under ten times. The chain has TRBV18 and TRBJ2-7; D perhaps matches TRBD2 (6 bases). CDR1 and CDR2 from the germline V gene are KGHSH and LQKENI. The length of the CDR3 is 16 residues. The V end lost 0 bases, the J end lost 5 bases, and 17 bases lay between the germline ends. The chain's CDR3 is CASSPPAGGSLNEQYF. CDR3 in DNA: TGTGCCAGCTCACCACCAGCCGGGGGTAGCCTAAACGAGCAGTACTTC.

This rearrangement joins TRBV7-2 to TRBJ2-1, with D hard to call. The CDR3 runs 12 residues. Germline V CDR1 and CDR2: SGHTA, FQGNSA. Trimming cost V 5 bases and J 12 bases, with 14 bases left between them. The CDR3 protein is CASSLSSRRQFF. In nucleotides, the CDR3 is TGTGCCAGCAGCCTTTCCTCGCGCCGGCAGTTCTTC.

This chain's CDR3 is CASSLAGAGGETQYF. CDR3 nucleotides: TGCGCCAGCAGCTTGGCCGGGGCCGGGGGAGAGACCCAGTACTTC. The chain is built from TRBV5-1 and TRBJ2-5; D is possibly TRBD2 (6 bases). The CDR3 sequence is 15 residues long. Germline V lookup: CDR1 SGHRS, CDR2 YFSETQ. V lost 0 bases and J 4 bases, leaving 13 bases between the germline ends.

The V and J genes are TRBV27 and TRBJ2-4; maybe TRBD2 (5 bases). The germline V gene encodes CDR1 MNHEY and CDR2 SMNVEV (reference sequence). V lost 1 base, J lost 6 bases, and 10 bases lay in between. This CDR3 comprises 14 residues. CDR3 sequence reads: CASSLYGGVNIQYF. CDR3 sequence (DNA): TGTGCCAGCAGTTTATACGGAGGAGTAAACATTCAGTACTTC.

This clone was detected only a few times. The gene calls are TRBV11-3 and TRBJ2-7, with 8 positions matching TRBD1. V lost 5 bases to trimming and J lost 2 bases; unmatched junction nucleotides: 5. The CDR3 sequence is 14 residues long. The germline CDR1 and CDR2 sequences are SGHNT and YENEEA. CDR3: CASSKRTGTYEQYF. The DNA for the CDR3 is TGTGCCAGCAGCAAACGGACAGGGACCTACGAGCAGTACTTC.

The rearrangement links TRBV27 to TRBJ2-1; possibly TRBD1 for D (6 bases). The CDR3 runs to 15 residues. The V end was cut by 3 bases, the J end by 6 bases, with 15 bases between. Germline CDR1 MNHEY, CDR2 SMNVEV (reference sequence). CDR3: CASSFAGVRSNEQFF. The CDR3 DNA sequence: TGTGCCAGCAGTTTCGCAGGGGTCCGTTCCAATGAGCAGTTCTTC.

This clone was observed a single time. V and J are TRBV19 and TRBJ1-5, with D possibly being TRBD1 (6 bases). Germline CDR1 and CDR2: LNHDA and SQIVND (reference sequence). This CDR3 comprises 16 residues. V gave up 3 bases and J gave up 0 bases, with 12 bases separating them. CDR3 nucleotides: TGTGCCAGTAGTATGCAGGGGCCGTATAGCAATCAGCCCCAGCATTTT. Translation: CASSMQGPYSNQPQHF.

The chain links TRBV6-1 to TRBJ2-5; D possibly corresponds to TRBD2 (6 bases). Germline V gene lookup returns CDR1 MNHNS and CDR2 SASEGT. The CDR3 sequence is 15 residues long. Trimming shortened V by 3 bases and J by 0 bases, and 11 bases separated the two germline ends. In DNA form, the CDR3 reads TGTGCCAGCAGTGATCCCGCGGGGTACCAAGAGACCCAGTACTTC. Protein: CASSDPAGYQETQYF.

The CDR3 sequence is CAWNYGVEGPQYF. Here the CDR3 DNA reads TGTGCCTGGAATTACGGGGTCGAAGGACCCCAGTACTTC. The chain uses TRBV30 and TRBJ2-5; a weak D match, TRBD2 (5 bases). The CDR3 is 13 amino acids. Trimming removed 4 bases from V and 9 bases from J, with 18 bases in between. Germline V gives CDR1 GTSNPN, CDR2 SVGIG (reference sequence).

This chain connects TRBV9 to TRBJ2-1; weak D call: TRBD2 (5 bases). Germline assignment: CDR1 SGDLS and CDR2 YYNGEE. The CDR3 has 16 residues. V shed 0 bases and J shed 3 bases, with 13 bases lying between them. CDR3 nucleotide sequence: TGTGCCAGCAGCGTAGTGCCAGCGGCAAACTACAATGAGCAGTTCTTC. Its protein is CASSVVPAANYNEQFF.

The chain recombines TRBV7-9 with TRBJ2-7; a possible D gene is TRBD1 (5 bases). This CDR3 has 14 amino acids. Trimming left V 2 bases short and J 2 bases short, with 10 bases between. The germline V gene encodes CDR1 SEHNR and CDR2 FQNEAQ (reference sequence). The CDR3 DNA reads TGTGCCAGCAGCTTAAACAGGTTCCCCTACGAGCAGTACTTC. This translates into CASSLNRFPYEQYF.

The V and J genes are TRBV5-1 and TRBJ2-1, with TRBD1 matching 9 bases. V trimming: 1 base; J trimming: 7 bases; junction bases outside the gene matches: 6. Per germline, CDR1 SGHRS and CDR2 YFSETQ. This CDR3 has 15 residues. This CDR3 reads CASSLFSGQGNEQFF. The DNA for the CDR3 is TGCGCCAGCAGCTTGTTCTCGGGACAGGGTAATGAGCAGTTCTTC.

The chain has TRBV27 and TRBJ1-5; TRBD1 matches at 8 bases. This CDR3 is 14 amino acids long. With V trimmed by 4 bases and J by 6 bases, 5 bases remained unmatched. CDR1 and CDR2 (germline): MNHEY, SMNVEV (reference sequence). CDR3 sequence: CASSSGTGLQPQHF. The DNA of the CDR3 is TGTGCCAGCAGTTCCGGGACAGGCCTTCAGCCCCAGCATTTT.

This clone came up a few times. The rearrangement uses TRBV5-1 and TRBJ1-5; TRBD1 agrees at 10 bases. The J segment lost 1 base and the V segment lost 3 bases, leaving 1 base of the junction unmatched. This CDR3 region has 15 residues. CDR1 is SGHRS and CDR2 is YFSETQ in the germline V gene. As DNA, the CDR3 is TGCGCCAGCAGCTGGACAGGGGGGAGCAATCAGCCCCAGCATTTT. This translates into CASSWTGGSNQPQHF.

The CDR3 region is CASSPRQGMNTEAFF. CDR3 bases: TGTGCCAGCAGCCCTCGACAGGGGATGAACACTGAAGCTTTCTTT. J is TRBJ1-1 and V is TRBV9; TRBD1 matches at 8 bases. The germline CDR1 and CDR2 sequences are SGDLS and YYNGEE. This CDR3 contains 15 residues. V gave up 4 bases and J gave up 0 bases; unmatched junction bases: 5.

The CDR3 sequence: CASSRQGPTNEKLFF. CDR3 DNA: TGTGCCAGTAGTAGACAGGGCCCAACTAATGAAAAACTGTTTTTT. The chain recombines TRBV19 with TRBJ1-4, with 7 bases fitting TRBD1. CDR1 is LNHDA and CDR2 is SQIVND in the germline V gene (reference sequence). This CDR3 has 15 residues. Losses at the gene ends were 4 bases for V and 0 bases for J; bases not matched to a gene: 2.

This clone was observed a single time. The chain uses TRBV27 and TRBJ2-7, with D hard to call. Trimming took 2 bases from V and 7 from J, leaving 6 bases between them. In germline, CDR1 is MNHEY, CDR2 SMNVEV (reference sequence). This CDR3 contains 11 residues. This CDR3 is CASSLGQEQYF. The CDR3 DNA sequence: TGTGCCAGCAGTTTAGGGCAAGAGCAGTACTTC.

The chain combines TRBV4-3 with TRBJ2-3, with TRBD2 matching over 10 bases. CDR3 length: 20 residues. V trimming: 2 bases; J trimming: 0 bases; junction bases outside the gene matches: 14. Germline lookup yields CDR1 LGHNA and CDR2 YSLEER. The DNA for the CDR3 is TGCGCCAGCAGCCAATTATCTCTAGCGGGGGTCGCCTCTAGCACAGATACGCAGTATTTT. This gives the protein CASSQLSLAGVASSTDTQYF.

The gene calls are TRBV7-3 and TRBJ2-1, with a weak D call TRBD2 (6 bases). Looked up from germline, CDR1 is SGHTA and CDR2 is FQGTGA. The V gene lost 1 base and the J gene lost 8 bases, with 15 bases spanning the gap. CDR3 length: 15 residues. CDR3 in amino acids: CASSLIRGGDHEQFF. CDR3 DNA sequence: TGTGCCAGCAGCTTAATACGTGGCGGGGATCATGAGCAGTTCTTC.

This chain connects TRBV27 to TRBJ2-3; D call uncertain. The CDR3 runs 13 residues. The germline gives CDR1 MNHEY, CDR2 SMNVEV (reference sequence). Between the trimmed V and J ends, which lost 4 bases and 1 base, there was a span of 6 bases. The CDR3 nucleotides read TGTGCCAGCAGTTCTAGGCGCACAGATACGCAGTATTTT. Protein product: CASSSRRTDTQYF.

The CDR3 is CASSLNPGTGNTQYF. Here the CDR3 DNA reads TGTGCCAGCAGTTTAAACCCGGGGACAGGGAATACGCAGTATTTT. The chain carries TRBV27 and TRBJ2-3; 9 bases agree with TRBD1. V gave up 2 bases and J gave up 7 bases; unmatched junction bases: 7. The V gene's germline CDR1 is MNHEY and CDR2 SMNVEV (reference sequence). The CDR3 contains 15 residues.

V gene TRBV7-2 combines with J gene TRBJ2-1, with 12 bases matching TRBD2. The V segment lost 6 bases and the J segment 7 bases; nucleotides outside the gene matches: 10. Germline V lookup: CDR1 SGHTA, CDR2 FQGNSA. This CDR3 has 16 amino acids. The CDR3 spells CASRQPSGGAGNEQFF. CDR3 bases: TGTGCCAGCAGACAGCCTAGCGGGGGGGCCGGGAATGAGCAGTTCTTC. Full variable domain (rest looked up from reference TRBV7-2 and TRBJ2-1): GAGVSQSPSNKVTEKGKDVELRCDPISGHTALYWYRQSLGQGLEFLIYFQGNSAPDKSGLPSDRFSAERTGGSVSTLTIQRTQQEDSAVYLCASRQPSGGAGNEQFFGPGTRLTVL.

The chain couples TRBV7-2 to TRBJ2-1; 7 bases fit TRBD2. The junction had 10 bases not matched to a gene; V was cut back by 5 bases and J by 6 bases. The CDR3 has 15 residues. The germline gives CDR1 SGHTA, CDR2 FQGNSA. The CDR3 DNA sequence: TGTGCCAGCAGCCGCCCCTGGGCTAGCGGCAATGAGCAGTTCTTC. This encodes CASSRPWASGNEQFF.

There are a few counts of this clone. This CDR3 reads CASSTGTGVSPLHF. CDR3 coding DNA: TGTGCCAGTAGCACCGGGACAGGGGTTTCACCCCTCCACTTT. The rearrangement links TRBV19 to TRBJ1-6, with 10 bases fitting TRBD1. Per the germline V gene, CDR1 is LNHDA and CDR2 is SQIVND (reference sequence). This CDR3 region has 14 residues. The V segment lost 6 bases and the J segment 9 bases; nucleotides outside the gene matches: 5.

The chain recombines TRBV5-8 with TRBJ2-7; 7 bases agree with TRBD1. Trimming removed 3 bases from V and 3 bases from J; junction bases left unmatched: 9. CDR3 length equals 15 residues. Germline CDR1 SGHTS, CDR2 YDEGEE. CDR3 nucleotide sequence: TGTGCCAGCAGCTACACAGGGGACCCTCTCTACGAGCAGTACTTC. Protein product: CASSYTGDPLYEQYF. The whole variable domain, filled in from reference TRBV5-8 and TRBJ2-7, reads EAGVTQSPTHLIKTRGQQATLRCSPISGHTSVYWYQQALGLGLQFLLWYDEGEERNRGNFPPRFSGRQFPNYSSELNVNALELEDSALYLCASSYTGDPLYEQYFGPGTRLTVT.

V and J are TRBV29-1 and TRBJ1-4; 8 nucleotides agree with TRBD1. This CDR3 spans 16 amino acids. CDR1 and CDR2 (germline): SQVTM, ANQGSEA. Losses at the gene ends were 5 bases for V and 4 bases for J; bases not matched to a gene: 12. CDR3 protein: CSVIGQGAADNEKLFF. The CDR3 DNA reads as TGCAGCGTTATAGGGCAGGGGGCGGCTGATAATGAAAAACTGTTTTTT.

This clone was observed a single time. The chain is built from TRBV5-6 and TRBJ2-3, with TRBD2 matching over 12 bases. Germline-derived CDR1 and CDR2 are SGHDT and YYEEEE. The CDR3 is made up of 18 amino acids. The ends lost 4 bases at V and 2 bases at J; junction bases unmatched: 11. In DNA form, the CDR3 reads TGTGCCAGCAGCCTCTGGACTAGCGGGGAGAGAATCACAGATACGCAGTATTTT. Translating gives CASSLWTSGERITDTQYF.

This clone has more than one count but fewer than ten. The CDR3 protein is CASSPLPPGGETYEQYF. Written as DNA, the CDR3 is TGCGCCAGCAGCCCTCTCCCCCCAGGGGGCGAGACCTACGAGCAGTACTTC. The chain joins TRBV5-1 to TRBJ2-7; 8 bases agree with TRBD1. CDR3 size: 17 residues. With V trimmed by 4 bases and J by 2 bases, 14 bases remained unmatched. The germline V gene encodes CDR1 SGHRS and CDR2 YFSETQ.